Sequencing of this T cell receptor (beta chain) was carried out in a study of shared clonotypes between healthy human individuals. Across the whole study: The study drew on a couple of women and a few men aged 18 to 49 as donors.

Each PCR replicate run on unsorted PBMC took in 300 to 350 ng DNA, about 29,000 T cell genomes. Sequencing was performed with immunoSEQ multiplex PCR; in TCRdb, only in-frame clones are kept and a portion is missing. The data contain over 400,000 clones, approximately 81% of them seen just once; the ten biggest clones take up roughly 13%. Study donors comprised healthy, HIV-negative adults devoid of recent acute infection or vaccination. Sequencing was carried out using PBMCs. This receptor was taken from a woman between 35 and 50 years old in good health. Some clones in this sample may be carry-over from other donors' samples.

CDR3 sequence (DNA): TGTGCCATCAGTGACTCGACAGGGCGGCTAACCCAGTACTTC. This gives the protein CAISDSTGRLTQYF. This chain links TRBV10-3 with TRBJ2-5, with 7 bases identical to TRBD1. J gave up 8 bases and V 3 bases, and 9 bases lay outside the gene matches. The CDR3 runs to 14 residues. Germline V gives CDR1 ENHRY, CDR2 SYGVKD.